A single sample is the source of the 19 T cell receptor beta chains below, sequenced in a study of T-cell reconstitution after alpha-beta-depleted transplantation in children. Unique molecular identifiers were used in preparing the TCRbeta library. TCRdb redid the calling of the PCR reads with MiXCR, one entry per CDR3 protein. The sample comprises fewer than 550,000 distinct CDR3 sequences, about 10% of which are singletons, and about 14% rests with the top ten. Sequencing was performed on PBMCs, mostly from graft donor cells, taken 180 days after TCRalphabeta/CD19-depleted stem cell transplant. The receptors come from a female patient under 10 years old who had a stem cell transplant for aplastic anemia, so the T cells may come from the graft donor.

This clonotype was seen only a few times. V gene TRBV9 combines with J gene TRBJ2-7; D perhaps matches TRBD2 (5 bases). Germline V lookup: CDR1 SGDLS, CDR2 YYNGEE. The CDR3 length is 15 residues. The germline V and J ends were trimmed by 4 bases and 0 bases, with 14 bases remaining between them. The CDR3 DNA reads as TGTGCCAGCAGCCCTTGGCTGGGGAGCTCCTACGAGCAGTACTTC. Protein sequence: CASSPWLGSSYEQYF.

Only a few counts were recorded for this clonotype. The rearrangement joins TRBV24-1 to TRBJ2-7, with 9 bases identical to TRBD2. Trimming removed 5 bases from V and 0 bases from J; junction bases left unmatched: 10. The CDR3 has 17 amino acids. The germline gives CDR1 KGHDR, CDR2 SFDVKD. CDR3 bases: TGTGCCACCAGTGTCTGGGAAGATAGCGGGAGCTCCTACGAGCAGTACGTC. This codes for CATSVWEDSGSSYEQYV.

This clonotype occurred a few times. V gene TRBV5-1 combines with J gene TRBJ2-7, with 7 nucleotides matching TRBD1. CDR3 size: 19 residues. Trimming cost V 2 bases and J 1 base; bases outside gene matches: 18. Germline lookup yields CDR1 SGHRS and CDR2 YFSETQ. CDR3: CASSLRYLGDRARSYEQYF. The DNA for the CDR3 is TGCGCCAGCAGCTTACGTTACTTGGGCGACAGGGCGCGATCCTACGAGCAGTACTTC.

The V and J genes are TRBV20-1 and TRBJ2-6; no clear D. The ends were cut back, 3 bases at V and 0 bases at J, with 6 bases in the middle. This CDR3 has 14 amino acids. Germline V gene lookup returns CDR1 DFQATT and CDR2 SNEGSKA (reference sequence). The CDR3 is CSARKTSGANVLTF. The CDR3 coding sequence is TGCAGTGCTAGGAAGACCTCTGGGGCCAACGTCCTGACTTTC.

There are many counts of this clonotype. The genes are TRBV29-1 and TRBJ2-2; 9 bases align to TRBD1. Germline values: CDR1 SQVTM, CDR2 ANQGSEA. This CDR3 is built from 14 residues. The ends lost 4 bases at V and 4 bases at J; junction bases unmatched: 4. Here the CDR3 reads CSVGQGDRTGELFF. CDR3 nucleotide sequence: TGCAGCGTTGGACAGGGGGACCGCACCGGGGAGCTGTTTTTT.

This clonotype was seen a few times. The chain has TRBV7-8 and TRBJ2-1; 11 nucleotides align to TRBD2. The CDR3 has 18 residues. V was pared by 5 bases and J by 3 bases, with 12 bases of the junction left unmatched. Looked up from germline, CDR1 is SGHVS and CDR2 is FQNEAQ. CDR3 in DNA: TGTGCCAGCAGCCGACGCCCCCTAGCGGGAGGCCTCTACAATGAGCAGTTCTTC. Protein: CASSRRPLAGGLYNEQFF. Full variable domain (rest looked up from reference TRBV7-8 and TRBJ2-1): GAGVSQSPRYKVAKRGQDVALRCDPISGHVSLFWYQQALGQGPEFLTYFQNEAQLDKSGLPSDRFFAERPEGSVSTLKIQRTQQEDSAVYLCASSRRPLAGGLYNEQFFGPGTRLTVL.

The V and J genes are TRBV29-1 and TRBJ1-2; weak D call: TRBD1 (6 bases). V lost 7 bases to trimming and J lost 2 bases, with 11 bases between them. The CDR3 consists of 12 residues. Germline loops: CDR1 SQVTM, CDR2 ANQGSEA. CDR3 in amino acids: CSADRRNYGYTF. The CDR3, as DNA: TGCAGCGCCGACAGGCGCAACTATGGCTACACCTTC.

The table lists this clonotype with many counts. J is TRBJ1-1 and V is TRBV20-1; D remains unclear. Germline assignment: CDR1 DFQATT and CDR2 SNEGSKA (reference sequence). Trimming shortened V by 6 bases and J by 3 bases, and 17 bases separated the two germline ends. CDR3 size: 14 residues. The CDR3 reads CSASDRAGYTEAFF. CDR3 bases: TGCAGTGCCTCGGATAGGGCAGGCTACACTGAAGCTTTCTTT.

This clonotype was recorded at least ten times. The V gene is TRBV10-1, the J gene TRBJ2-7, with D perhaps TRBD1 or TRBD2 (5 bases each). CDR3 length equals 17 residues. The germline CDR1 and CDR2 sequences are WNHNN and SYGVQD (reference sequence). Trimming removed 2 bases at V and 2 bases at J, with 19 bases between. CDR3 DNA: TGCGCCAGCAGTGAGGCCCTCGGCAGGGACCGAGCCTACGAGCAGTACGTC. As protein: CASSEALGRDRAYEQYV.

The chain employs TRBV5-8 and TRBJ1-3; D is unresolved. This CDR3 has 15 amino acids. Germline V gene lookup returns CDR1 SGHTS and CDR2 YDEGEE. Trimming removed 2 bases from V and 0 bases from J, with 9 bases in between. CDR3 bases: TGTGCCAGCAGCTTAAGGTGGACCTCTGGAAACACCATATATTTT. This encodes CASSLRWTSGNTIYF.

This clonotype was counted ten times or more. The rearrangement links TRBV28 to TRBJ2-7; D might be TRBD2 (5 bases). Germline V gene sequence: CDR1 MDHEN, CDR2 SYDVKM. This CDR3 contains 12 residues. Trimming left V 5 bases short and J 3 bases short, with 8 bases between. CDR3 amino acids: CASSLDFYEQYF. The CDR3 DNA is TGTGCCAGCAGTCTGGACTTCTACGAGCAGTACTTC.

The chain combines TRBV20-1 with TRBJ2-6; D is unresolved. V was clipped by 3 bases and J by 0 bases, with 9 bases between them. The germline V gene encodes CDR1 DFQATT and CDR2 SNEGSKA (reference sequence). The CDR3 loop spans 15 amino acids. CDR3: CSASQVHSGANVLTF. For the CDR3, the DNA is TGCAGTGCTAGCCAGGTCCACTCTGGGGCCAACGTCCTGACTTTC.

This rearrangement joins TRBV12-3 or TRBV12-4 to TRBJ2-5; D call uncertain. The CDR3 is 13 amino acids. V lost 5 bases and J 0 bases, leaving 7 bases between the germline ends. This chain's CDR3 is CASSGIYQETQYF. The CDR3 DNA reads as TGTGCCAGCAGTGGGATCTACCAAGAGACCCAGTACTTC.

This clonotype was picked up a small number of times. The gene calls are TRBV18 and TRBJ1-6, with D possibly matching TRBD1 (5 bases). Germline V CDR1 and CDR2: KGHSH, LQKENI. This CDR3 has 15 amino acids. Trimming pared 2 bases from V and 9 bases from J, leaving 14 bases between. The DNA of the CDR3 is TGTGCCAGCTCACCAGGCCCAACAAGGGGTTCACCCCTCCACTTT. Translating gives CASSPGPTRGSPLHF.

This clonotype was observed a handful of times. CDR3 amino acids: CASSLGGGLFNEQFF. DNA for the CDR3: TGTGCCAGCAGCCTTGGCGGGGGTTTGTTCAATGAGCAGTTCTTC. The rearrangement joins TRBV7-3 to TRBJ2-1, with TRBD2 identical over 7 bases. V shed 5 bases, J shed 6 bases, and the junction held 10 bases outside the gene matches. There are 15 residues in the CDR3. Looked up from germline, CDR1 is SGHTA and CDR2 is FQGTGA. The full variable domain, in which reference TRBV7-3 and TRBJ2-1 provide the parts outside the CDR3, is GAGVSQTPSNKVTEKGKYVELRCDPISGHTALYWYRQSLGQGPEFLIYFQGTGAADDSGLPNDRFFAVRPEGSVSTLKIQRTERGDSAVYLCASSLGGGLFNEQFFGPGTRLTVL.

This clonotype showed up just a few times. This chain connects TRBV10-3 to TRBJ1-1, with TRBD1 as a possible D gene (5 bases). Trimming removed 2 bases from V and 2 bases from J, with 9 bases in between. CDR1 is ENHRY and CDR2 is SYGVKD in the germline V gene. This CDR3 contains 14 residues. CDR3 nucleotide sequence: TGTGCCATCAGTGAGCCCGACAGTAACACTGAAGCTTTCTTT. Its protein is CAISEPDSNTEAFF.

This sequence joins TRBV12-3 or TRBV12-4 and TRBJ2-1, with 15 nucleotides matching TRBD2. V lost 6 bases and J lost 5; bases outside the gene matches: 17. The CDR3 sequence is 20 residues long. The CDR3 loop reads CASSPLLGLAGGPYDNEQFF. The CDR3 bases are TGTGCCAGCAGCCCCCTTTTAGGACTAGCGGGAGGGCCTTACGACAATGAGCAGTTCTTC.

This clonotype was observed at least ten times. This chain connects TRBV10-3 to TRBJ2-5; unclear D gene. With 2 bases removed from V and 9 bases from J, the gap between germline ends came to 13 bases. The CDR3 covers 13 residues. Germline loops: CDR1 ENHRY, CDR2 SYGVKD. The CDR3 loop is CAISERNELAQYF. DNA for the CDR3: TGTGCCATCAGTGAGAGAAACGAGTTGGCCCAGTACTTC.

The genes are TRBV4-3 and TRBJ2-7; D remains ambiguous. CDR1 is LGHNA and CDR2 is YSLEER in the germline V gene. The CDR3 sequence is 14 residues long. The V end was cut by 3 bases, the J end by 3 bases, with 12 bases between. CDR3 amino acids: CASSHFQVGYEQYF. The CDR3 DNA sequence: TGCGCCAGCAGCCATTTTCAGGTTGGCTACGAGCAGTACTTC.